The 28 T cell receptor beta chains in this list originate from one sample, sequenced in a study of shared clonotypes between healthy human individuals. It was CD45RO-negative cells, positively selected for CCR7, that made up naive CD8 cells, with terminally differentiated effector memory CD45RA+ cells excluded. Data came from immunoSEQ multiplex PCR; TCRdb stores just in-frame clones and leaves some out. The sample carries about 1.9 million clones, around 93% recorded once. The specimen sequenced was naive CD8+ T cells from PBMCs. The receptors originated from a man younger than 30 in good health. Some clones in this sample may be carry-over from other donors' samples.

This clone was seen a few times. V usage is TRBV7-8 and J usage is TRBJ1-1, with no clear D. Germline V lookup: CDR1 SGHVS, CDR2 FQNEAQ. The CDR3 is made up of 12 amino acids. V lost 5 bases, J lost 5 bases, and 9 bases lay in between. The CDR3 sequence: CASSVRWTEAFF. The CDR3 nucleotides read TGTGCCAGCAGCGTTAGGTGGACTGAAGCTTTCTTT.

The chain carries TRBV4-3 and TRBJ2-7; 11 bases map to TRBD1. V lost 3 bases, J lost 3 bases, and 4 bases stayed unmatched. The length of the CDR3 is 15 residues. The germline CDR1 and CDR2 sequences are LGHNA and YSLEER. Written as DNA, the CDR3 is TGCGCCAGCAGCCAGGACAGGGGGCTTCTCTACGAGCAGTACTTC. It is translated as CASSQDRGLLYEQYF.

This rearrangement joins TRBV2 to TRBJ2-7, with unresolved D. The CDR3 has 14 amino acids. V dropped 4 bases and J dropped 2 bases, with 12 bases sitting between them. Germline assignment: CDR1 SNHLY and CDR2 FYNNEI. CDR3 coding DNA: TGTGCCAGCAGTGTACACCATAGACCCTACGAGCAGTACTTC. Its translation is CASSVHHRPYEQYF.

V and J are TRBV27 and TRBJ2-1; D is unclear. The CDR3 runs to 16 residues. Germline V gives CDR1 MNHEY, CDR2 SMNVEV (reference sequence). V was pared by 5 bases and J by 0 bases, with 14 bases between. This CDR3 is CASSPLTLHSYNEQFF. For the CDR3, the DNA is TGTGCCAGCAGTCCCTTAACACTGCACTCCTACAATGAGCAGTTCTTC.

The rearrangement joins TRBV11-2 to TRBJ2-4; D possibly corresponds to TRBD1 (5 bases). The CDR3 extends over 14 amino acids. Germline CDR1 and CDR2: SGHAT and FQNNGV. V was trimmed by 6 bases and J by 8 bases, leaving 17 bases between them. The CDR3 bases are TGTGCCAGCAGGCGGACAACCGAATTGGACATTCAGTACTTC. This codes for CASRRTTELDIQYF.

This clone occurred once. The V gene is TRBV7-9, the J gene TRBJ2-7; perhaps TRBD2 as D (5 bases). V was clipped by 4 bases and J by 5 bases, with 18 bases between them. The CDR3 runs 15 residues. Germline V CDR1 and CDR2: SEHNR, FQNEAQ (reference sequence). Here the CDR3 reads CASSSSSRRAHEQYF. The CDR3 bases are TGTGCCAGCAGCTCCTCTTCGAGGCGGGCCCACGAGCAGTACTTC. The whole variable domain, remainder taken from reference TRBV7-9 and TRBJ2-7, is DTGVSQNPRHKITKRGQNVTFRCDPISEHNRLYWYRQTLGQGPEFLTYFQNEAQLEKSRLLSDRFSAERPKGSFSTLEIQRTEQGDSAMYLCASSSSSRRAHEQYFGPGTRLTVT.

The chain couples TRBV28 to TRBJ1-1; unclear D gene. Trimming took off 3 bases at V and 0 bases at J, with 17 bases between the two ends. The CDR3 totals 17 residues. The germline V gene encodes CDR1 MDHEN and CDR2 SYDVKM. CDR3 sequence (DNA): TGTGCCAGCAGTTTCAAGCTGTATGCAGAGCTGAACACTGAAGCTTTCTTT. This codes for CASSFKLYAELNTEAFF. The full variable domain, in which reference TRBV28 and TRBJ1-1 provide the parts outside the CDR3, is DVKVTQSSRYLVKRTGEKVFLECVQDMDHENMFWYRQDPGLGLRLIYFSYDVKMKEKGDIPEGYSVSREKKERFSLILESASTNQTSMYLCASSFKLYAELNTEAFFGQGTRLTVV.

This chain joins TRBV11-2 and TRBJ2-7; the match to TRBD1 covers 8 bases. With V trimmed by 11 bases and J by 0 bases, 6 bases remained unmatched. The CDR3 is 13 residues long. The V gene's germline CDR1 is SGHAT and CDR2 FQNNGV. Written as DNA, the CDR3 is TGTGCCGACCAGGACAGGGACTCCTACGAGCAGTACTTC. Translation gives CADQDRDSYEQYF.

The V call is TRBV15, the J call TRBJ1-1; a possible D gene is TRBD1 (5 bases). This CDR3 is 16 amino acids long. Trimming took off 0 bases at V and 3 bases at J, with 14 bases between the two ends. CDR1 is LNHNV, CDR2 YYDKDF, per germline (reference sequence). The CDR3: CATSRDIREPDTEAFF. DNA of the CDR3: TGTGCCACCAGCAGAGATATCAGGGAACCTGACACTGAAGCTTTCTTT.

This clone was detected a few times. The same CDR3 is also encoded by other DNA sequences in this sample. The genes are TRBV9 and TRBJ1-2; D might be TRBD1 (5 bases). The CDR3 is 14 residues long. Germline V CDR1 and CDR2: SGDLS, YYNGEE. V was trimmed by 0 bases and J by 0 bases, leaving 6 bases between them. CDR3 sequence: CASSVGGANYGYTF. Here the CDR3 DNA reads TGTGCCAGCAGCGTAGGGGGCGCTAACTATGGCTACACCTTC.

This clone has a single count. The chain recombines TRBV6-5 with TRBJ2-7; 9 bases match TRBD2. The CDR3 covers 14 residues. The germline V gene encodes CDR1 MNHEY and CDR2 SVGAGI. The V segment lost 9 bases and the J segment 4 bases; nucleotides outside the gene matches: 10. DNA for the CDR3: TGTGCCAGTTGCCTAGCGGGACACGGTTACGAGCAGTACTTC. It yields the protein CASCLAGHGYEQYF.

The V and J genes are TRBV5-8 and TRBJ1-5; 10 bases are shared with TRBD1. After removal of 4 bases from V and 8 bases from J, the junction contained 12 bases not matched to a gene. The CDR3 runs 16 residues. Looked up from germline, CDR1 is SGHTS and CDR2 is YDEGEE. CDR3 in DNA: TGTGCCAGCAGCCAGACCGGGACAGGGGACTTGGAGCCCCAGCATTTT. This gives the protein CASSQTGTGDLEPQHF.

The chain links TRBV29-1 to TRBJ1-4, with TRBD1 matching 9 bases. With 4 bases clipped from V and 7 bases from J, the junction kept 7 bases outside the gene matches. Germline V CDR1 and CDR2: SQVTM, ANQGSEA. The CDR3 is 14 amino acids. The CDR3 protein is CSVAGGQGLEKLFF. The DNA for the CDR3 is TGCAGCGTTGCAGGGGGACAGGGCCTTGAAAAACTGTTTTTT.

This chain connects TRBV28 to TRBJ1-1; D is possibly TRBD1 (5 bases). V gave up 3 bases and J gave up 4 bases, with 21 bases separating them. This CDR3 spans 17 amino acids. Per the germline V gene, CDR1 is MDHEN and CDR2 is SYDVKM. The CDR3 DNA is TGTGCCAGCAGTTTTCGTGGCTTGCGGGGGGAGAGCACTGAAGCTTTCTTT. Residues: CASSFRGLRGESTEAFF.

The gene calls are TRBV19 and TRBJ1-1, with unresolved D. V lost 3 bases to trimming and J lost 4 bases, with 9 bases between them. The CDR3 runs 13 residues. Germline assignment: CDR1 LNHDA and CDR2 SQIVND (reference sequence). The CDR3 loop is CASSISEGTEAFF. As DNA, the CDR3 is TGTGCCAGTAGTATTTCTGAAGGCACTGAAGCTTTCTTT.

In this sample, this clone turned up once. The chain is built from TRBV5-6 and TRBJ2-7, with TRBD2 matching 8 bases. V was clipped by 4 bases and J by 6 bases; unmatched bases: 6. This CDR3 has 13 amino acids. From germline, CDR1 is SGHDT and CDR2 YYEEEE. The CDR3 protein is CASSPGLVSEQYF. CDR3 bases: TGTGCCAGCAGCCCGGGACTAGTGAGCGAGCAGTACTTC. Together with reference TRBV5-6 and TRBJ2-7, the CDR3 gives the full variable domain: DAGVTQSPTHLIKTRGQQVTLRCSPKSGHDTVSWYQQALGQGPQFIFQYYEEEERQRGNFPDRFSGHQFPNYSSELNVNALLLGDSALYLCASSPGLVSEQYFGPGTRLTVT.

This clone appeared once. This chain connects TRBV4-2 to TRBJ2-3, with 7 bases aligning to TRBD2. Germline trimming cut 4 bases from V and 5 bases from J; bases unmatched to any gene: 15. Germline CDR1 reads LGHNA; CDR2 reads YNFKEQ. This CDR3 comprises 17 residues. DNA for the CDR3: TGTGCCAGCAGCCCACTGGAGTGGCGGGAGCAAGGAGATACGCAGTATTTT. Its protein is CASSPLEWREQGDTQYF.

The V and J genes are TRBV6-6 and TRBJ2-7; maybe TRBD1 (5 bases). This CDR3 has 12 residues. Trimming cost V 6 bases and J 4 bases, with 10 bases left between them. Per germline, CDR1 MNHNY and CDR2 SVGAGI (reference sequence). The CDR3 sequence: CASRLRAYEQYF. The CDR3 bases are TGTGCCAGCAGGCTCAGGGCGTACGAGCAGTACTTC.

This sequence joins TRBV19 and TRBJ1-2; D is unresolved. The V gene's germline CDR1 is LNHDA and CDR2 SQIVND (reference sequence). This CDR3 spans 13 amino acids. Trimming shortened V by 7 bases and J by 7 bases, and 16 bases separated the two germline ends. CDR3 loop: CASTTLGRSGYTF. Written as DNA, the CDR3 is TGTGCCAGTACTACGCTCGGCAGAAGTGGCTACACCTTC.

The genes are TRBV25-1 and TRBJ1-4; D not certain. The V gene lost 7 bases and the J gene lost 0 bases, with 9 bases spanning the gap. The CDR3 has 14 amino acids. CDR1 is MGHDK and CDR2 is SYGVNS in the germline V gene. The CDR3 sequence: CASKRSATNEKLFF. As DNA, the CDR3 is TGTGCCAGCAAGAGGAGTGCAACTAATGAAAAACTGTTTTTT.

V is TRBV4-3 and J is TRBJ2-3; 8 bases match TRBD2. CDR1 and CDR2 from the germline V gene are LGHNA and YSLEER. J lost 6 bases, V lost 1 base, and 6 bases had no gene match. The CDR3 spans 15 residues. CDR3: CASSQGTSPWDTQYF. DNA of the CDR3: TGCGCCAGCAGCCAAGGGACTAGCCCCTGGGATACGCAGTATTTT.

The chain is built from TRBV5-1 and TRBJ2-2; TRBD1 might be the D (7 bases). From germline, CDR1 is SGHRS and CDR2 YFSETQ. V dropped 4 bases and J dropped 5 bases, with 27 bases sitting between them. This CDR3 has 19 amino acids. CDR3 protein: CASSPRPRDREVLTGELFF. The CDR3 DNA is TGCGCCAGCAGCCCCAGACCGCGAGACAGGGAGGTCTTGACCGGGGAGCTGTTTTTT.

This chain connects TRBV27 to TRBJ1-5; TRBD1 matches 9 bases. The CDR3 extends over 14 amino acids. The trim removed 4 bases at V and 7 bases at J, leaving 5 bases unmatched. Germline V gives CDR1 MNHEY, CDR2 SMNVEV (reference sequence). CDR3 nucleotides: TGTGCCAGCAGTTCATACAGGGGGCACCAGCCCCAGCATTTT. It translates to CASSSYRGHQPQHF.

The V call is TRBV11-2, the J call TRBJ2-7; maybe TRBD1 (5 bases). The V and J ends lost 6 bases and 2 bases respectively, with 14 bases between them. CDR1 and CDR2 (germline): SGHAT, FQNNGV. This CDR3 comprises 14 residues. CDR3 coding DNA: TGTGCCAGCAGACCGGCAGGGTTCGCCTACGAGCAGTACTTC. It yields the protein CASRPAGFAYEQYF.

The CDR3 spells CASSYVTDYSGANVLTF. CDR3 DNA sequence: TGTGCCAGCAGTTATGTGACGGACTACTCTGGGGCCAACGTCCTGACTTTC. The J gene is TRBJ2-6, the V gene TRBV27; possible D gene TRBD2, 6 bases. Germline V gene lookup returns CDR1 MNHEY and CDR2 SMNVEV (reference sequence). There are 17 residues in the CDR3. The V and J ends lost 4 bases and 0 bases respectively, with 13 bases between them.

V and J are TRBV7-6 and TRBJ2-7; 9 positions agree with TRBD1. This CDR3 has 17 residues. Unmatched junction bases numbered 14, after V lost 5 bases and J lost 3 bases. Germline CDR1 and CDR2: SGHVS and FNYEAQ. CDR3 bases: TGTGCCAGCAGCCAGACACCGGGACAGGGAGTAAACTACGAGCAGTACTTC. Its protein product is CASSQTPGQGVNYEQYF.

The chain has TRBV4-1 and TRBJ1-2; possible D gene TRBD1, 5 bases. Germline V gene lookup returns CDR1 MGHRA and CDR2 YSYEKL. V was clipped by 1 base and J by 7 bases, with 19 bases between them. This CDR3 has 16 residues. CDR3 in DNA: TGCGCCAGCAGCCAAGTATTTGGGGGGACGTTTTTTGGCTACACCTTC. It is translated as CASSQVFGGTFFGYTF.

The chain links TRBV5-1 to TRBJ2-3, with TRBD1 identical over 7 bases. With 4 bases clipped from V and 0 bases from J, the junction kept 5 bases outside the gene matches. Looked up from germline, CDR1 is SGHRS and CDR2 is YFSETQ. The CDR3 is made up of 15 amino acids. The CDR3 nucleotides read TGCGCCAGCAGCCCTGAGGGGGCGAGCACAGATACGCAGTATTTT. Protein product: CASSPEGASTDTQYF.